The rows below give T cell receptor beta chains drawn from one sample of a study of blood T cell repertoires in COVID-19. Sequencing was performed with immunoSEQ multiplex PCR; in TCRdb, only in-frame clones are kept and a portion is missing. Seen here are under 200,000 clones, 84% observed once, and the top ten hold roughly 13%. Input material: peripheral blood. These receptors were taken from a man aged 18 to 30 with active or convalescent COVID-19. Both conserved end residues are part of each CDR3. The D gene is left open where the match is weak. Size is stated for part of the rows, as once, few or many counts, or as a class when the clone is expanded.

j_call	d_call	clone_size	cdr3_length	v_call	cdr3_aa	cdr3_nt
TRBJ1-5	TRBD1	.	16	TRBV6-4	CASSDPGGSSNQPQHF	TGTGCCAGCAGTGACCCAGGGGGGTCGAGCAATCAGCCCCAGCATTTT
TRBJ2-1	.	.	14	TRBV7-3	CASSLYPSSNEQFF	TGTGCCAGCAGCTTATATCCTAGCTCGAATGAGCAGTTCTTC
TRBJ2-6	.	.	15	TRBV7-3	CASSAYHSGANVLTF	TGTGCCAGCAGCGCCTACCACTCTGGGGCCAACGTCCTGACTTTC
TRBJ1-4	TRBD1	.	14	TRBV6-5	CASRLDRGNEKLFF	TGTGCCAGCAGACTAGACAGGGGTAATGAAAAACTGTTTTTT
TRBJ1-2	.	.	13	TRBV10-3	CAISDSRSYGYTF	TGTGCCATCAGTGATTCCCGCAGCTATGGCTACACCTTC
TRBJ1-4	.	.	17	TRBV4-1	CATSNPQQTMRDGKLFF	TGCGCCACCTCAAATCCCCAGCAGACAATGCGTGATGGAAAACTGTTTTTT
TRBJ2-3	TRBD2	.	17	TRBV9	CASSVVGVGGGTDTQYF	TGTGCCAGCAGCGTAGTAGGTGTGGGGGGGGGCACAGATACGCAGTATTTT
TRBJ2-1	TRBD2	.	18	TRBV19	CASSTLLPLAASYNEQFF	TGTGCCAGTAGTACCCTCTTACCCCTAGCGGCTTCCTACAATGAGCAGTTCTTC
TRBJ2-2	.	.	18	TRBV4-2	CASSQALLTGRSTGELFF	TGTGCCAGCAGCCAAGCCCTACTAACCGGGAGATCAACCGGGGAGCTGTTTTTT
TRBJ1-2	TRBD1	.	17	TRBV12-5	CASGLVLGQGGNYGYTF	TGTGCTAGTGGTTTGGTACTCGGACAGGGAGGTAACTATGGCTACACCTTC
TRBJ2-3	TRBD2	.	15	TRBV5-1	CASSSRTSGTDTQYF	TGCGCCAGCAGCTCCCGGACTAGCGGCACAGATACGCAGTATTTT
TRBJ1-6	.	.	16	TRBV7-3	CASSFQGRSDNSPLHF	TGTGCCAGCAGCTTTCAGGGGCGCAGCGATAATTCACCCCTCCACTTT
TRBJ1-6	TRBD1	few	14	TRBV27	CASRSDRVTSPLHF	TGTGCCAGCAGATCCGACAGGGTGACTTCACCCCTCCACTTT
TRBJ2-6	.	.	18	TRBV4-3	CASSPSSGPASGANVLTF	TGCGCCAGCAGCCCCTCATCAGGGCCCGCCTCTGGGGCCAACGTCCTGACTTTC
TRBJ1-5	TRBD1	few	15	TRBV18	CASSPTGEGNQPQHF	TGTGCCAGCTCACCGACAGGGGAGGGCAATCAGCCCCAGCATTTT
TRBJ2-3	TRBD2	.	16	TRBV30	CAWSIGLAGGGDTQYF	TGTGCCTGGAGTATTGGCCTAGCGGGAGGGGGAGATACGCAGTATTTT
TRBJ1-2	.	once	14	TRBV14	CASSPGGRHYGYTF	TGTGCCAGCAGCCCCGGAGGGCGCCACTATGGCTACACCTTC
TRBJ1-5	TRBD1	.	14	TRBV6-5	CASSPGTGNQPQHF	TGTGCCAGCAGCCCCGGGACAGGCAATCAGCCCCAGCATTTT
TRBJ2-5	TRBD2	once	13	TRBV2	CASSEASGGIQYF	TGTGCCAGCAGTGAAGCTAGCGGGGGTATCCAGTACTTC
TRBJ2-1	.	.	15	TRBV6-4	CASSDSPADYNEQFF	TGTGCCAGCAGTGACTCCCCCGCAGACTACAATGAGCAGTTCTTC
TRBJ2-1	.	.	12	TRBV18	CASRRDYNEQFF	TGTGCCAGCCGACGGGACTACAATGAGCAGTTCTTC
TRBJ1-1	.	once	11	TRBV7-9	CASRSRAEAFF	TGTGCCAGCAGGTCACGAGCTGAAGCTTTCTTT
TRBJ2-5	TRBD2	.	17	TRBV11-3	CASSDTSGGPYQETQYF	TGTGCCAGCAGCGATACTAGCGGAGGCCCTTACCAAGAGACCCAGTACTTC
TRBJ2-6	.	.	15	TRBV7-3	CASSLSGSGANVLTF	TGTGCCAGCAGCTTATCAGGCTCTGGGGCCAACGTCCTGACTTTC
TRBJ2-1	.	.	15	TRBV3-1/TRBV3-2	CASSQGGDGNNEQFF	TGTGCCAGCAGCCAAGGCGGGGACGGAAACAATGAGCAGTTCTTC
TRBJ2-5	.	.	16	TRBV6-6	CASSTLPPSDQETQYF	TGTGCCAGCAGTACCTTACCTCCTAGCGACCAAGAGACCCAGTACTTC
TRBJ2-7	TRBD1	once	15	TRBV6-5	CASRPGQGSSYEQYF	TGTGCCAGCAGGCCGGGACAGGGGTCGTCCTACGAGCAGTACTTC
TRBJ2-3	TRBD2	.	18	TRBV7-9	CASSPALVAGGDTDTQYF	TGTGCCAGCAGCCCGGCCCTTGTAGCGGGGGGGGACACAGATACGCAGTATTTT